Each of the 20 T cell receptor beta chains below was sequenced from the same sample in a study of blood T cells in healthy people across ages (dated by TCRdb to the mid-2010s). The library came from 5' RACE. This sample was sequenced with an Illumina HiSeq 2500. A second about 7 to 11 cycle PCR used a sample-barcoded 5' primer and a J-beta primer mix. TCRdb took the public reads, trimmed them with fastp at Q25, ran MiXCR for clone calling and kept in-frame beta chains. Every entry covers one CDR3 protein and lists the most common genes and DNA from its rows. For this sample there are under 1,000,000 distinct CDR3 sequences; 46% appear just once. Around 18% of the sample is taken by the ten largest. What was sequenced was blood. The receptors shown here come from a man aged 80 or over in good health.

This clonotype has only a few counts. J is TRBJ1-2 and V is TRBV7-9; D gene ambiguous. There are 16 residues in the CDR3. CDR1 is SEHNR and CDR2 is FQNEAQ in the germline V gene (reference sequence). Trimming stripped 4 bases from V and 7 bases from J, with 22 bases between. CDR3 nucleotides: TGTGCCAGCAGCTCCGAGTGGTCGGGCTCCCCTCGTGGCTACACCTTC. This encodes CASSSEWSGSPRGYTF.

This clonotype was seen only a few times. The rearrangement uses TRBV19 and TRBJ2-2; either TRBD1 or TRBD2 may fit D (5 bases each). Trimming took 3 bases from V and 2 from J, leaving 7 bases between them. The germline gives CDR1 LNHDA, CDR2 SQIVND (reference sequence). This CDR3 has 14 residues. The CDR3 spells CASSMGVNTGELFF. The CDR3 region has the DNA TGTGCCAGTAGTATGGGGGTAAACACCGGGGAGCTGTTTTTT.

This clonotype has more than one count but fewer than ten. This chain connects TRBV28 to TRBJ1-1; 11 nucleotides agree with TRBD1. The CDR3 has 17 residues. The J segment lost 4 bases and the V segment lost 5 bases, leaving 12 bases of the junction unmatched. The germline V gene encodes CDR1 MDHEN and CDR2 SYDVKM. The chain's CDR3 is CASSQPPGTGGFTEAFF. The CDR3, as DNA: TGTGCCAGCAGTCAACCTCCCGGGACAGGGGGGTTCACTGAAGCTTTCTTT.

The chain employs TRBV21-1 and TRBJ1-4. TRBV21-1 represents a pseudogene. This CDR3 has 13 amino acids. The CDR3 loop reads CASRGGSREKLFF. CDR3 DNA: TGTGCCAGCCGCGGAGGGTCTAGGGAAAAACTGTTTTTT.

The CDR3, as DNA: TGTGCCAGCAGCTTTCAGGGATCGAAATCGTTGGAGACCCAGTACTTC. Translating it yields CASSFQGSKSLETQYF. This chain joins TRBV7-9 and TRBJ2-7, with D possibly matching TRBD1 (5 bases). The DNA end is a closer match to TRBJ2-5, so the J assignment may be wrong. The CDR3 extends over 16 amino acids. Germline V gives CDR1 SEHNR, CDR2 FQNEAQ (reference sequence).

This clonotype was counted a few times. This sequence joins TRBV4-2 and TRBJ2-3, with D maybe TRBD1 (6 bases). Deletions cut 4 bases from V and 4 bases from J, with 9 bases between. Germline V gene data show CDR1 as LGHNA and CDR2 as YNFKEQ. CDR3 length: 13 residues. The CDR3 loop reads CASSPGQSDTQYF. The CDR3 nucleotides are TGTGCCAGCAGCCCCGGACAGTCAGATACGCAGTATTTT.

Concerning this clonotype: One end of the junction does not line up with germline, which may come from a read error. The rearrangement uses TRBV6-5 and TRBJ2-7, with 8 bases identical to TRBD1. CDR3 size: 15 residues. Germline V CDR1 and CDR2: MNHEY, SVGAGI. The CDR3 nucleotides read TGTACCAGCAGGCCCACAGGGGGGCTTCCCTACGAGCAGTACTTC. This translates into CTSRPTGGLPYEQYF.

Points on this clonotype: A read error may account for a junction end that differs from germline. V and J are TRBV5-4 and TRBJ2-2; perhaps TRBD2 as D (5 bases). The CDR3 contains 13 residues. CDR1 is SGHNT and CDR2 is YYREEE in the germline V gene (reference sequence). For the CDR3, the DNA is TGTACCAGCAGCTTGGTGGGAGCCGGGGAGCTGTTTTTT. Amino acids: CTSSLVGAGELFF.

CDR3 amino acids: CASSGDTPGNEQFF. The CDR3 nucleotides are TGTGCCAGCAGCGGGGACACCCCGGGGAATGAGCAGTTCTTC. This rearrangement joins TRBV2 to TRBJ2-1, with D possibly TRBD1 on 6 matching bases. Per the germline V gene, CDR1 is SNHLY and CDR2 is FYNNEI. This CDR3 has 14 residues. V dropped 6 bases and J dropped 7 bases, with 16 bases sitting between them.

The chain has TRBV5-1 and TRBJ2-7; 14 bases match TRBD2. TRBJ2-5 explains the end of the DNA better; the J call may be wrong. CDR1 and CDR2 (germline): SGHRS, YFSETQ. CDR3 length: 18 residues. Here the CDR3 reads CASSFSGTSGSLRGTQYF. CDR3 DNA sequence: TGCGCCAGCAGCTTTTCCGGGACTAGCGGGAGTCTGCGGGGGACCCAGTACTTC.

In this sample, this clonotype turned up a few times. The chain joins TRBV12-3 or TRBV12-4 to TRBJ2-1; no firm D call. This CDR3 is built from 12 residues. The V and J ends lost 3 bases and 7 bases respectively, with 7 bases between them. The CDR3 DNA follows: TGTGCCAGCAGTTTCCGGAAGAATGAGCAGTTCTTC. Its translation is CASSFRKNEQFF.

This clonotype was recorded a few times. The chain links TRBV19 to TRBJ2-6, with D hard to call. V lost 7 bases and J lost 0, with 7 bases in between. This CDR3 spans 14 amino acids. The germline gives CDR1 LNHDA, CDR2 SQIVND (reference sequence). CDR3 sequence (DNA): TGTGCCAGTATCTCTGACTCTGGGGCCAACGTCCTGACTTTC. It is translated as CASISDSGANVLTF. The entire variable domain, with the rest obtained from reference TRBV19 and TRBJ2-6, is as follows: DGGITQSPKYLFRKEGQNVTLSCEQNLNHDAMYWYRQDPGQGLRLIYYSQIVNDFQKGDIAEGYSVSREKKESFPLTVTSAQKNPTAFYLCASISDSGANVLTFGAGSRLTVL.

This chain connects TRBV3-1 to TRBJ2-1; 9 bases agree with TRBD1. This CDR3 is 17 amino acids long. CDR1 and CDR2 from the germline V gene are LGHDT and YNNKEL (reference sequence). With 6 bases clipped from V and 9 bases from J, the junction kept 18 bases outside the gene matches. CDR3 DNA: TGTGCCAGCAGAAGCAACCGAGGACAGGGGTCCGCGAGTGAGCAGTTCTTC. Translated: CASRSNRGQGSASEQFF.

This clonotype was seen a handful of times. This chain links TRBV5-5 with TRBJ2-6; 7 bases align to TRBD1. CDR3 length: 17 amino acids. The germline gives CDR1 SGHKS, CDR2 YYEKEE (reference sequence). V lost 4 bases to trimming and J lost 1 base; unmatched junction nucleotides: 8. CDR3 DNA: TGTGCCAGCAGCCAGCCAGGGACAGCGTCTGGGGCCAACGTCCTGACTTTC. Its translation is CASSQPGTASGANVLTF.

As regards this clonotype: Since a much larger clone is just one base distant, this may be a read error. The V gene is TRBV12-3 or TRBV12-4, the J gene TRBJ1-2, with D possibly being TRBD1 (5 bases). The germline V and J ends were trimmed by 5 bases and 0 bases, with 10 bases remaining between them. The CDR3 loop spans 14 amino acids. The CDR3 spells CASSVWGANYGYTF. CDR3 coding DNA: TGTGCCAGCAGTGTGTGGGGGGCTAACTATGGCTACACCTTC.

The table lists this clonotype with a few counts. The chain recombines TRBV9 with TRBJ2-4; a weak D match, TRBD1 (6 bases). There are 16 residues in the CDR3. Trimming removed 0 bases at V and 1 base at J, with 11 bases between. Per germline, CDR1 SGDLS and CDR2 YYNGEE. CDR3 sequence reads: CASSVDGGTAKNIQYF. The DNA for the CDR3 is TGTGCCAGCAGCGTAGATGGGGGCACGGCCAAAAACATTCAGTACTTC.

V usage is TRBV18 and J usage is TRBJ1-2, with D perhaps matching TRBD1 (6 bases). The CDR3 consists of 15 residues. Trimming cost V 1 base and J 7 bases, with 16 bases left between them. CDR1 is KGHSH, CDR2 LQKENI, per germline. The CDR3 DNA follows: TGTGCCAGCTCACCACTTGAAGGGGGGCGAGGTGGCTACACCTTC. Translation: CASSPLEGGRGGYTF.

This clonotype showed up just a few times. The V call is TRBV20-1, the J call TRBJ2-1, with 10 bases aligning to TRBD1. V shed 2 bases, J shed 6 bases, and the junction held 10 bases outside the gene matches. Germline CDR1 DFQATT, CDR2 SNEGSKA (reference sequence). The CDR3 contains 16 residues. The CDR3 region is CSARRDRGNEGNEQFF. The DNA of the CDR3 is TGCAGTGCTAGAAGGGACAGGGGTAATGAAGGCAATGAGCAGTTCTTC.

This clonotype was seen just once. A much larger clone differs from this one at a single base, so this may be a read error. The chain recombines TRBV7-2 with TRBJ2-4, with D perhaps TRBD2 (6 bases). The DNA end is more similar to TRBJ2-5, so the J call may be wrong. Germline V CDR1 and CDR2: SGHTA, FQGNSA. The CDR3 consists of 13 residues. CDR3 sequence (DNA): TGTGCCAGCAGCGCTTACGGGAGCGAGACCCAGTACTTC. It yields the protein CASSAYGSETQYF.

The chain recombines TRBV20-1 with TRBJ1-4; 8 nucleotides match TRBD1. V shed 0 bases and J 6 bases; nucleotides not matched to a gene: 3. Germline CDR1 reads DFQATT; CDR2 reads SNEGSKA (reference sequence). CDR3 length equals 14 residues. The CDR3 coding sequence is TGCAGTGCTAGAGATACAGGGGGAGATGAAAAACTGTTTTTT. This gives the protein CSARDTGGDEKLFF.